The present T cell receptor (beta chain) was sequenced within a study of cytomegalovirus exposure and HLA in healthy donors (dated by TCRdb to 2016 to 2017). Study-level background: An earlier analysis of approximately 550 of the donors reported approximately 300 Gb of sequence data and around 110 million unique TCR beta sequences from around 200 million T cells. Roughly 290 gigabases of sequencing data and around 90 million unique TCR sequences made up an early release that covered approximately 620 HLA-typed donors. Of the roughly 390 genotyped donors, less than 85% were placed in the genetic ancestry cluster associated with self-reported Caucasian donors. The study aimed to test whether signatures of past pathogen exposure could be identified by cataloging public T cell receptors. The study profiled the T cell repertoires of fewer than 850 subjects by immunosequencing and related them to cytomegalovirus serostatus. In addition to the first cohort of 500 to 850 subjects, a separate validation cohort of over 90 different subjects was used. To predict cytomegalovirus infection status, the study combined high-throughput TCR immunosequencing, statistical association of individual TCRs with disease status, and machine learning. To study patterns of TCR occurrence, a later analysis re-analyzed previously published TCR beta repertoires from 666 donors and added high-resolution HLA genotyping. Rather than using new phenotypic data, the later analysis identified candidate immune exposures from TCR beta sequences and from how often those sequences occurred across donors. An earlier analysis of roughly 580 of the donors used high-throughput TCR beta sequencing to judge whether each TCR beta V gene segment behaved as functional or pseudogenic. Donor age, sex, ethnicity and CMV serostatus were collected together with the repertoire data. Genome-wide SNP genotypes for about three fifths of the roughly 670 donors were used in a later genetic analysis, which treated that subset as a discovery cohort. Every repertoire in the discovery cohort had been generated on one and the same sequencing platform. HLA typing covered class I and class II loci at four-digit resolution. The number of typed donors differed by locus: about 620-640 for A, B, C, DRB1 and DQB1; 500 to 550 for DQA1; 606 for DPA1; and roughly 490 for DPB1. Four or five DR-DQ haplotypes were handled as single units for association and clustering, since linkage in the cohort was strong. Among roughly 400 genotyped donors of the cohort, an average of roughly 230,000 unique TCR beta nucleotide sequences was sequenced per donor, of which about 18% were non-productive.

Libraries were constructed by the immunoSEQ multiplex PCR assay. For the multiplex PCR, a mixture combining 60 forward primers for TCR Vbeta segments and 13 reverse primers for TCR Jbeta segments was used. The CDR3 region of rearranged TCR beta genes was amplified from genomic DNA by a multiplex PCR assay. Amplified TCR beta libraries were sequenced as 87-base-pair reads on the Illumina HiSeq System. The study's processing was this. A later analysis tallied around 82 million unique TCR beta chains across the 700 or so repertoires, and about 12 million of those chains were shared by two or more donors. Raw reads were error-corrected and collapsed into unique sequences by a nearest-neighbor algorithm in which closely related sequences were merged to remove PCR and sequencing errors. V, D and J gene segments were assigned by aligning CDR3 sequences to IMGT reference sequences. Each retained sequence needed at least a six-nucleotide match to both a V gene segment and a J gene segment. Rearrangements were classified as productive when the CDR3 lacked stop codons and remained in frame with V and J, and all other rearrangements were classified as non-productive. Following IMGT convention, CDR3 was defined as the stretch from the second conserved V-encoded cysteine to the conserved J-encoded phenylalanine. In an earlier analysis of around 570 of the donors, sequences lacking an unambiguous match to a single V gene segment were excluded. In an earlier analysis of some 590 of the donors, a V segment was called functional when productive rearrangements were above 56.7%, and segregating when the standard deviation between donors exceeded 5%. A statistical classification framework was developed to diagnose cytomegalovirus status using the catalog of TCR beta chain sequences. A later analysis assigned V and J genes by comparing TCR nucleotide sequences with IMGT/GENE-DB human TR gene sequences. The TCRdist pipeline was used in a later analysis to assign CDR3 sequences and most-parsimonious VDJ recombination scenarios. In a later analysis, each TCR beta chain was defined by its CDR3 amino acid sequence together with its V-gene family, and reads lacking a unique V-gene family were excluded. As a way to deal with suspected cross-contamination and a sequencing artifact, a later analysis dropped roughly 600 nucleotide sequences that were highly shared and had low generation probability. In a later analysis, a clonal expansion index for each public chain was calculated from normalized within-repertoire ranks of inferred template counts. A later analysis computed generation probabilities with a VDJ recombination model fitted to out-of-frame rearrangements, and checked the results against IGoR. In a later analysis, hypergeometric tests were used to score TCR-TCR, TCR-HLA and TCR-CMV co-occurrence, with a repertoire-size bias correction applied to TCR pairs. A later analysis estimated false discovery rates by permuting HLA or CMV assignments 20 times. In a later analysis, co-occurring TCRs were grouped using DBSCAN, and TCRdist sequence similarity was added for clustering within HLA-allele-positive subsets. Repertoires with fewer than 30,000 or more than 120,000 public chains were left out of co-occurrence clustering, as were about five repertoires with anomalous nucleotide sharing. This is the immuneACCESS table as TCRdb keeps it, with only in-frame sequences that have V and J called. A part of the clones is gone; compared with another copy, unresolved V genes explain less than half, and the rest is unexplained. Clone size and the V and J calls come from that table; the DNA yielded D and trimming. The sample has 180,000 or so clones on record, about 10% of them singletons. 1% to 1.5% of the sample is in the top ten clones.

Broad study findings and their caveats: At a false discovery rate of 0.05, a later analysis linked some 18,000 TCR beta sequences to specific HLA alleles. This cohort had only TCR beta chains sequenced, and the lack of alpha or paired-chain data limited which features could be detected. A cluster of highly shared sequence variants was judged likely to be a technical artifact of the sequencing pipeline. The classifier was reported to diagnose cytomegalovirus status with high specificity and sensitivity in both the original cohort and the validation cohort. Broadly in line with IMGT annotations, most TCR beta V segments showed up in productive rearrangements about 87% or about 30% of the time in an earlier analysis of several hundred of the donors. In a later analysis, the rate of TCR association differed among HLA loci, with DRB1 alleles having the most associated TCRs and HLA-C alleles having the fewest. The authors suggested that the approach could potentially be extended to other disease states and immunological phenotypes. Linkage disequilibrium might explain the correlated functional status among segregating V segments, but an unknown experimental factor could not be ruled out. According to a later analysis, most CMV-associated TCR beta chains appeared to be HLA-restricted, and the HLA associations seemed to be driven largely by CMV exposure. A few of the identified cytomegalovirus-associated TCR beta chains were confirmed in vitro to be specific for cytomegalovirus antigens. A later genetic analysis associated a missense DCLRE1C variant with V-gene and J-gene trimming of TCR beta chains, and an independent cohort replicated the association. Compared with equally common non-associated chains, HLA-associated TCR beta chains in a later analysis were more clonally expanded and had lower generation probabilities. A later genetic analysis reported fewer N-insertions in productive TCRs among donors in an Asian-associated ancestry cluster than the approximately 700-donor mean. Because the 87-base-pair reads could not distinguish some IMGT-functional V segments, including TRBV6-2 and TRBV6-3, those segments were excluded. According to a later analysis, parvovirus B19, influenza, CMV and Epstein-Barr virus appeared linked to several top co-occurrence clusters. Immune exposure information for the cohort was limited to CMV serostatus. In the study, approximately 150 TCR beta chains were listed as associated with cytomegalovirus. Because HLA typing was missing for some donors at each locus, association tests included only the typed subset. Most TCR sequences were seen in very few donors, while some public TCRs were found in many individuals. Sequencing depth was assumed to be roughly uniform across donors in the presence/absence analyses, though that assumption may not hold. Because counts were too low, about 15 rarely observed V segments, including chromosome 9 orphons, were left out of the earlier analysis of approximately 500 of the donors. A further reported finding was that TCR beta sequences accurately predicted the HLA-A and HLA-B alleles for most subjects in the first cohort. Assigning TCR associations to individual alleles was difficult when HLA alleles, especially DR and DQ, strongly co-occurred.

The germline V gene specifies SGHAT as CDR1 and FQNNGV as CDR2. V ends up 5 bases short and J 3 bases short, with an unmatched junction base count of 3. From its cysteine to its phenylalanine, the CDR3 spans 14 amino acids. The CDR3 DNA has 42 bases and is translated from base 1. This clone was observed a handful of times. Its antigen is still unknown. No qualities accompany the bases; no much larger clone lies one base away. The cohort comprised several hundred healthy bone marrow donors. All cohort members were sampled while nominally healthy, although unrecorded immune exposures were likely present. The donor tested CMV seropositive and was one of the 289 seropositive cohort members. Each donor provided a peripheral blood sample, and peripheral blood mononuclear cells were used for TCR beta sequencing. The Qiagen DNeasy Blood Extraction Kit was used to extract genomic DNA from the blood cell samples.

This receptor was obtained from a woman aged 30 to 39 in good health and CMV-seropositive. The sequenced sample was PBMCs. The V and J segments used are TRBV11-2 and TRBJ2-2; TRBD1 fits 7 bases in the junction. This receptor carries the CDR3 CASSPGQYTGELFF. The DNA sequence is as follows: TGTGCCAGCAGCCCGGGACAGTACACCGGGGAGCTGTTTTTT. Supplemented by the reference TRBV11-2 and TRBJ2-2 proteins around the CDR3, the complete variable domain is EAGVAQSPRYKIIEKRQSVAFWCNPISGHATLYWYQQILGQGPKLLIQFQNNGVVDDSQLPKDRFSAERLKGVDSTLKIQPAKLEDSAVYLCASSPGQYTGELFFGEGSRLTVL.